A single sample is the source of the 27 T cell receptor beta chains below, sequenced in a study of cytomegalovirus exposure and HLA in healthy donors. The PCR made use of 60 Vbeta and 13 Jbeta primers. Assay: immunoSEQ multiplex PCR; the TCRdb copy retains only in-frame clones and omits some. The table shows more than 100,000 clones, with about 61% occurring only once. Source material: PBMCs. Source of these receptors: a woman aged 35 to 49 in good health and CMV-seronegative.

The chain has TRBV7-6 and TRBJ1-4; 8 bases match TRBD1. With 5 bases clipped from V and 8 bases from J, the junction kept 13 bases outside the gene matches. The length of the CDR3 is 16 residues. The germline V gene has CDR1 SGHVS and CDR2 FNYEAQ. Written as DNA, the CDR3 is TGTGCCAGCAGCCGTACGCCGACAGGGGTTGAAGAAAAACTGTTTTTT. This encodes CASSRTPTGVEEKLFF.

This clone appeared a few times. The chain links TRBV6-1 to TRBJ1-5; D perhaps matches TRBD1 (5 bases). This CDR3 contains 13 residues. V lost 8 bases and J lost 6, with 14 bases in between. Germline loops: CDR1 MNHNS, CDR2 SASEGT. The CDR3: CASGTGTIQPQHF. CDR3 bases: TGTGCCAGCGGTACAGGTACTATTCAGCCCCAGCATTTT.

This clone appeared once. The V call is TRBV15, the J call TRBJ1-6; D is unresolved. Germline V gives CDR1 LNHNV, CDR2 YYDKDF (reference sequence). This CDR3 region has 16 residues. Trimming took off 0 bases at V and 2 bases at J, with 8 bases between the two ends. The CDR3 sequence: CATSRDSTAYNSPLHF. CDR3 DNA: TGTGCCACCAGCAGAGATTCCACGGCCTATAATTCACCCCTCCACTTT.

DNA of the CDR3: TGTGCCAGCAGTAAGCAGGGTGGCGCGCAGCCCCAGCATTTT. Amino acids: CASSKQGGAQPQHF. V gene TRBV28 combines with J gene TRBJ1-5; D may be TRBD1 (5 bases). The CDR3 covers 14 residues. Deletions cut 5 bases from V and 7 bases from J, with 15 bases between. From germline, CDR1 is MDHEN and CDR2 SYDVKM.

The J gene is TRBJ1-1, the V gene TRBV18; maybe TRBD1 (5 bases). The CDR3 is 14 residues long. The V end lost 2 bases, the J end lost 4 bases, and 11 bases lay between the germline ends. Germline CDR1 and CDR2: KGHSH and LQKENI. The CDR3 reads CASSPATVSTEAFF. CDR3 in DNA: TGTGCCAGCTCACCAGCGACAGTCAGCACTGAAGCTTTCTTT.

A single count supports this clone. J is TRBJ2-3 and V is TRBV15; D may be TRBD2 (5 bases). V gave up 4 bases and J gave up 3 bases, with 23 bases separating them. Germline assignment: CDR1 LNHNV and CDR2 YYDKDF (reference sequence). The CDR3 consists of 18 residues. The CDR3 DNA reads TGTGCCACCAGCAACCTCCAGGCTAGCTCCACCCCGACAGATACGCAGTATTTT. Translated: CATSNLQASSTPTDTQYF.

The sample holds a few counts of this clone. The CDR3 coding sequence is TGTGCCAGCAGTTACGGGACAGGGAGCTCCTATAATTCACCCCTCCACTTT. Its translation: CASSYGTGSSYNSPLHF. This rearrangement joins TRBV28 to TRBJ1-6; 9 bases match TRBD1. The CDR3 is 17 amino acids. Germline values: CDR1 MDHEN, CDR2 SYDVKM. J lost 0 bases, V lost 4 bases, and 4 bases had no gene match.

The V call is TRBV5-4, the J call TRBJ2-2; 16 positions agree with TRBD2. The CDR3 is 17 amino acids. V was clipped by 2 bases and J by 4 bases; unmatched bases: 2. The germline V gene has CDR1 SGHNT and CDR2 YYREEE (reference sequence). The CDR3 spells CASSFGTSGGGTGELFF. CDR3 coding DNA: TGTGCCAGCAGCTTCGGGACTAGCGGGGGGGGCACCGGGGAGCTGTTTTTT. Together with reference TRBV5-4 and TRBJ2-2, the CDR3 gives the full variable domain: ETGVTQSPTHLIKTRGQQVTLRCSSQSGHNTVSWYQQALGQGPQFIFQYYREEENGRGNFPPRFSGLQFPNYSSELNVNALELDDSALYLCASSFGTSGGGTGELFFGEGSRLTVL.

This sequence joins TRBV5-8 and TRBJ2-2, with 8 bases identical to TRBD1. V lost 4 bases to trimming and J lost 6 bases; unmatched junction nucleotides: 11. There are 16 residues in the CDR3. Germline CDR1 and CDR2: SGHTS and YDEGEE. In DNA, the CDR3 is TGTGCCAGCAGCCCTGGACAGGGAATTGTCTCCGGGGAGCTGTTTTTT. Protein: CASSPGQGIVSGELFF. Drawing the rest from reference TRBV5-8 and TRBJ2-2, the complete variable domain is EAGVTQSPTHLIKTRGQQATLRCSPISGHTSVYWYQQALGLGLQFLLWYDEGEERNRGNFPPRFSGRQFPNYSSELNVNALELEDSALYLCASSPGQGIVSGELFFGEGSRLTVL.

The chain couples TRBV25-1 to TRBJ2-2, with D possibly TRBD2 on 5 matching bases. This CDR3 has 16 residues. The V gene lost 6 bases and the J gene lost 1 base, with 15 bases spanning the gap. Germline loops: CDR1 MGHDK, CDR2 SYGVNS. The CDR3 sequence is CASSPLSGRNTGELFF. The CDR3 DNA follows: TGTGCCAGCAGCCCCTTATCGGGGAGGAACACCGGGGAGCTGTTTTTT.

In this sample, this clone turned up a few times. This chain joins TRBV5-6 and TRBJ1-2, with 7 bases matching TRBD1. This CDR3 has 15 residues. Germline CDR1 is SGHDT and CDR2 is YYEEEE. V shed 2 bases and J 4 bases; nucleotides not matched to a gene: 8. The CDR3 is CASSLNRDSAYGYTF. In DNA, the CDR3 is TGTGCCAGCAGCTTAAACCGGGACAGTGCCTATGGCTACACCTTC.

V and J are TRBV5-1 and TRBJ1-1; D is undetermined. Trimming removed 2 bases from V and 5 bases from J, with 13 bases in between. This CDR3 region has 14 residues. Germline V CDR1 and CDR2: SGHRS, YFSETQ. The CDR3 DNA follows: TGCGCCAGCAGCTTAAGGGAGGATTGGACTGAAGCTTTCTTT. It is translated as CASSLREDWTEAFF.

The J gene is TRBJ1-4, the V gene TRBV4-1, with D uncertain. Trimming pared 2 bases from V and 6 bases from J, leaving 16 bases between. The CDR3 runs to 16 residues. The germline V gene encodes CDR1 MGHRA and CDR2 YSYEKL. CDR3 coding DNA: TGCGCCAGCAGCCAAACTTCGACAACCTGGGATGAAAAACTGTTTTTT. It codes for CASSQTSTTWDEKLFF.

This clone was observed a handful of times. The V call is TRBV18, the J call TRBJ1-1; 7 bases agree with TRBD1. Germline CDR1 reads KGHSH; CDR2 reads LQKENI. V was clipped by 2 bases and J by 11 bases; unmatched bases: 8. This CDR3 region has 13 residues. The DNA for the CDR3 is TGTGCCAGCTCACCAGACAGGGAGACGTGGGCTTTCTTT. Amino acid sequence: CASSPDRETWAFF. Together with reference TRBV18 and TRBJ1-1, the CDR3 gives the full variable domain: NAGVMQNPRHLVRRRGQEARLRCSPMKGHSHVYWYRQLPEEGLKFMVYLQKENIIDESGMPKERFSAEFPKEGPSILRIQQVVRGDSAAYFCASSPDRETWAFFGQGTRLTVV.

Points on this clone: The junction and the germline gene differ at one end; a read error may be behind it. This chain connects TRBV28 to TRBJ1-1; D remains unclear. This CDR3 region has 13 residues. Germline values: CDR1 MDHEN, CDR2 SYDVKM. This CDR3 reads CASSLDLNSEAFF. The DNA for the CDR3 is TGTGCCAGCAGTTTAGACCTGAACAGTGAAGCTTTCTTT.

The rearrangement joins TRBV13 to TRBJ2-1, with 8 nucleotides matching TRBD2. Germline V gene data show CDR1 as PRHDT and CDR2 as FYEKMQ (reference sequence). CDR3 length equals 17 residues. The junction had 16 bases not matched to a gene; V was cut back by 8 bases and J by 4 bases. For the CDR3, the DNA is TGTGCCAGCCGTATGTTAGCGGGGTCCCCTCGATACAATGAGCAGTTCTTC. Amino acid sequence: CASRMLAGSPRYNEQFF.

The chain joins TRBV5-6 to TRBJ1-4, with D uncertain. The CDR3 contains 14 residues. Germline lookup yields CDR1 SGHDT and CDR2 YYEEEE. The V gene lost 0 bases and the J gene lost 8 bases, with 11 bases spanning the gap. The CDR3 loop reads CASSLAGGPEKLFF. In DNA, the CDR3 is TGTGCCAGCAGCTTGGCAGGAGGGCCCGAAAAACTGTTTTTT.

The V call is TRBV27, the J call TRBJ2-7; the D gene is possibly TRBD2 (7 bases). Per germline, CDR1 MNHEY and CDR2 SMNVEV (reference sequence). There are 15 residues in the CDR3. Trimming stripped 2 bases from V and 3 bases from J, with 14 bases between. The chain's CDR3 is CASSLVGRGSYEQYF. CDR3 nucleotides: TGTGCCAGCAGTTTAGTTGGGAGGGGGAGCTACGAGCAGTACTTC.

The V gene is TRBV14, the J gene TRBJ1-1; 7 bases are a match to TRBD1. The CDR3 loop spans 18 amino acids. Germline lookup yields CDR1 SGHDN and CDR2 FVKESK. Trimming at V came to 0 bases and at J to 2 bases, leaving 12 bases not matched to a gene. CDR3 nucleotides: TGTGCCAGCAGCCAAGATACCCACAGGGGTAGGAGAAACACTGAAGCTTTCTTT. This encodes CASSQDTHRGRRNTEAFF.

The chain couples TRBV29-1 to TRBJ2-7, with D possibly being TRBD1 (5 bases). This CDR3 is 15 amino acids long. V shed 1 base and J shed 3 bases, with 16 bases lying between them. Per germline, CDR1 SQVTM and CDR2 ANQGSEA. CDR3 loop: CSVEAVGATRYEQYF. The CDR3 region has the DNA TGCAGCGTTGAAGCAGTAGGGGCGACCCGCTACGAGCAGTACTTC.

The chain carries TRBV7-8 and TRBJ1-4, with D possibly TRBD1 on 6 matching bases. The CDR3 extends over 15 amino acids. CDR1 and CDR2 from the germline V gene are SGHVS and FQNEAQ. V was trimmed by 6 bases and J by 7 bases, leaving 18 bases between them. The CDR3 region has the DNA TGTGCCAGCAGTTATACAGGGACTAGGGGTGAAAAACTGTTTTTT. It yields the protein CASSYTGTRGEKLFF. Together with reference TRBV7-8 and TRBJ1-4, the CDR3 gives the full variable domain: GAGVSQSPRYKVAKRGQDVALRCDPISGHVSLFWYQQALGQGPEFLTYFQNEAQLDKSGLPSDRFFAERPEGSVSTLKIQRTQQEDSAVYLCASSYTGTRGEKLFFGSGTQLSVL.

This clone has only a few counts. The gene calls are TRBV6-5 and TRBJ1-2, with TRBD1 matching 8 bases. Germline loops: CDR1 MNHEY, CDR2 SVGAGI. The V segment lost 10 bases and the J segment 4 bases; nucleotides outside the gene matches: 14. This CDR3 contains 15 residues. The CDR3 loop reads CATAAGAGGIYGYTF. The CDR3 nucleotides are TGTGCCACCGCCGCCGGGGCAGGGGGCATCTATGGCTACACCTTC.

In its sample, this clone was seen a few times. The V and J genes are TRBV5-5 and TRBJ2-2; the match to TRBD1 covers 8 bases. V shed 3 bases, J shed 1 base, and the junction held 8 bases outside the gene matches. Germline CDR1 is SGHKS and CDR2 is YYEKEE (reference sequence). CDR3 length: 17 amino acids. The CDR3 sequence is CASSSSGTGWNTGELFF. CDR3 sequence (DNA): TGTGCCAGCAGCTCCTCTGGGACAGGATGGAACACCGGGGAGCTGTTTTTT.

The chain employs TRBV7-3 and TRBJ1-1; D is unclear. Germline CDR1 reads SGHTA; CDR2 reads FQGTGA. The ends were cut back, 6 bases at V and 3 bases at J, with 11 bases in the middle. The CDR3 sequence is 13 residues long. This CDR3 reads CASSILRDTEAFF. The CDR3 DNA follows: TGTGCCAGCAGTATCCTCCGGGACACTGAAGCTTTCTTT.

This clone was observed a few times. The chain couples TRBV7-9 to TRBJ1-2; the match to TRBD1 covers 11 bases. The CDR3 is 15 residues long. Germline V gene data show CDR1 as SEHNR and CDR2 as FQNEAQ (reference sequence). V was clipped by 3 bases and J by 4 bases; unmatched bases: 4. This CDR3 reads CASSFRDRGTYGYTF. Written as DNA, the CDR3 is TGTGCCAGCAGCTTTCGGGACAGGGGGACCTATGGCTACACCTTC.

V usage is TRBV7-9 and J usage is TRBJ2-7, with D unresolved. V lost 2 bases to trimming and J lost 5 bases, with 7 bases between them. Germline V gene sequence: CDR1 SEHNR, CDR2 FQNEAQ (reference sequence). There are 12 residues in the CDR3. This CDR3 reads CASSLRGNEQYF. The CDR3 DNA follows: TGTGCCAGCAGCTTACGAGGCAACGAGCAGTACTTC. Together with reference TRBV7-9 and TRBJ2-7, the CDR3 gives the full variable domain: DTGVSQNPRHKITKRGQNVTFRCDPISEHNRLYWYRQTLGQGPEFLTYFQNEAQLEKSRLLSDRFSAERPKGSFSTLEIQRTEQGDSAMYLCASSLRGNEQYFGPGTRLTVT.

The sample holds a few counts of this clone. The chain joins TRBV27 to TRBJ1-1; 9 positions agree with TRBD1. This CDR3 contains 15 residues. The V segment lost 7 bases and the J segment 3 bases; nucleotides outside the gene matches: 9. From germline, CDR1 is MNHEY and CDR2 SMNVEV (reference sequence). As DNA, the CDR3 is TGTGCCAGCAAACCGGGACAGGGAGTTTACACTGAAGCTTTCTTT. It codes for CASKPGQGVYTEAFF.